A single TCR beta chain is shown here with its context. What it binds is unknown. These data originate in a study of shared clonotypes between healthy human individuals. Authors' processing steps: There were no quality scores in the junction-only immunoSEQ sequences, so filtering differed. Sequenced by immunoSEQ multiplex PCR; TCRdb stores in-frame clones only, minus some. That table gives V, J and clone size, and the DNA gave D and trimming. The repertoire holds around 1,900,000 clones, 85% to 95% seen once, with around 1.7% in the top ten. Naive CD8 cells lacked CD45RO and underwent positive selection for CCR7, leaving out terminally differentiated effector memory CD45RA+ cells. The CDR3 length is 15 residues. In germline, CDR1 is SGHAT, CDR2 FQNNGV. Unmatched junction bases numbered 4, after V lost 5 bases and J lost 2 bases. Notes on the study in general: Rarefaction revealed incomplete sorted-subset sequencing despite large depth. The represented genetic and exposure-history diversity was limited by the small number of donors.

Sequenced input: naive CD8+ T cells from PBMCs. The chain combines TRBV11-2 with TRBJ2-7; TRBD1 matches 12 bases. The sequence was obtained from a man between 18 and 35 years old in good health. Some clones in this sample may be carry-over from other donors' samples. The CDR3 protein is CASSPGTGGAYEQYF. The CDR3 bases are TGTGCCAGCAGCCCTGGGACAGGGGGCGCCTACGAGCAGTACTTC.